The entry below describes one TCR beta chain. This sample is drawn from a study of blood T cell repertoires in COVID-19. Study processing details: Scientists estimated how many nucleated cells there were by amplifying reference gene primers. The method was immunoSEQ multiplex PCR; TCRdb's version includes in-frame clones alone and lacks a portion of them. V and J calls and clone size are those listed in that table; D and trimming were worked out from the DNA. Among 150,000 to 200,000 clones, approximately 80% were seen once, and the ten largest hold 13%. Germline CDR1 LGHDT, CDR2 YNNKEL (reference sequence). The CDR3 is 15 amino acids. The J segment lost 9 bases and the V segment lost 0 bases, leaving 3 bases of the junction unmatched.

The chain uses TRBV3-1 (or the pseudogene TRBV3-2) and TRBJ2-1, with TRBD2 identical over 12 bases. The sequenced sample was peripheral blood. The clonotype originates from a man between 70 and 80 years old who had recovered from COVID-19. The DNA for the CDR3 is TGTGCCAGCAGCCAAGATCTAGCGGGAGGGGGTGAGCAGTTCTTC. Amino acid sequence: CASSQDLAGGGEQFF.